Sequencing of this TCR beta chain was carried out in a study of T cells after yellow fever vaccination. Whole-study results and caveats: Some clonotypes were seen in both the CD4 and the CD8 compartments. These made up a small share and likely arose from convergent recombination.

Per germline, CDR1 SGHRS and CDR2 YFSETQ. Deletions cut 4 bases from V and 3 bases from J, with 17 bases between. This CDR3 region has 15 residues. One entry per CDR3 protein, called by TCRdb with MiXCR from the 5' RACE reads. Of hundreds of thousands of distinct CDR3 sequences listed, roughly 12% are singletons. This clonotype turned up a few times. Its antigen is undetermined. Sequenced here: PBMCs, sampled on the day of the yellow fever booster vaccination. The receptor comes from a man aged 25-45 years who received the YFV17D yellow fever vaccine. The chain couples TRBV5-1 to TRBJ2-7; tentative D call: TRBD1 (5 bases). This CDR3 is CASSPVDSFNYEQYF. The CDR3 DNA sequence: TGCGCCAGCAGCCCCGTTGACAGCTTCAACTACGAGCAGTACTTC.